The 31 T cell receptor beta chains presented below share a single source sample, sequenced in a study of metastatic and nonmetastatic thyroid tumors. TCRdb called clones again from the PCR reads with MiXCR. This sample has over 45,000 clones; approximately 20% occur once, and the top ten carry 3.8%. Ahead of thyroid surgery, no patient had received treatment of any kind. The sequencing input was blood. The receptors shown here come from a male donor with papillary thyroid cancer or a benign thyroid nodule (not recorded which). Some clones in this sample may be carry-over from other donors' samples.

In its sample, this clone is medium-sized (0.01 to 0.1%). CDR3 region: CASSLDGRGLAFF. CDR3 DNA sequence: TGTGCCAGCAGCTTAGACGGCAGGGGACTGGCTTTCTTT. This chain joins TRBV11-2 and TRBJ1-1; weak D call: TRBD1 (6 bases). Germline V gene sequence: CDR1 SGHAT, CDR2 FQNNGV. The CDR3 length is 13 residues. V was trimmed by 0 bases and J by 11 bases, leaving 13 bases between them. The full variable domain, in which reference TRBV11-2 and TRBJ1-1 provide the parts outside the CDR3, is EAGVAQSPRYKIIEKRQSVAFWCNPISGHATLYWYQQILGQGPKLLIQFQNNGVVDDSQLPKDRFSAERLKGVDSTLKIQPAKLEDSAVYLCASSLDGRGLAFFGQGTRLTVV.

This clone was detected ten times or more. The CDR3 sequence: CASGTGRREQFF. In DNA, the CDR3 is TGTGCCAGCGGGACAGGACGTCGGGAGCAGTTCTTC. V usage is TRBV3-1 and J usage is TRBJ2-1; 8 positions match TRBD1. Germline CDR1 reads LGHDT; CDR2 reads YNNKEL (reference sequence). This CDR3 contains 12 residues. V was clipped by 8 bases and J by 10 bases; unmatched bases: 7.

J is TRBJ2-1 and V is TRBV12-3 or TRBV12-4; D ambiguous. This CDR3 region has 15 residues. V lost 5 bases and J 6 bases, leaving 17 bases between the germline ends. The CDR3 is CASSPSRRLSNEQFF. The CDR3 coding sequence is TGTGCCAGCAGTCCAAGTAGACGACTCTCCAATGAGCAGTTCTTC.

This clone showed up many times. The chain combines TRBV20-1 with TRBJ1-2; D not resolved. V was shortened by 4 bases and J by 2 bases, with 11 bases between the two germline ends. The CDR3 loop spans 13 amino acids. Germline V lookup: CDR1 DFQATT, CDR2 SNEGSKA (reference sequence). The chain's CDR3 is CSATLELNYGYTF. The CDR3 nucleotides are TGCAGTGCTACCTTGGAGCTGAACTATGGCTACACCTTC.

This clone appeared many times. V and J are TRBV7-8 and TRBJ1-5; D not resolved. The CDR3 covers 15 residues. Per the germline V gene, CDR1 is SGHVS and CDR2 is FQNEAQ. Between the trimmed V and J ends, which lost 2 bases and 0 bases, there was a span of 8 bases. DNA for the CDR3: TGTGCCAGCAGCTTACAGGCGGTTAGCAATCAGCCCCAGCATTTT. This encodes CASSLQAVSNQPQHF.

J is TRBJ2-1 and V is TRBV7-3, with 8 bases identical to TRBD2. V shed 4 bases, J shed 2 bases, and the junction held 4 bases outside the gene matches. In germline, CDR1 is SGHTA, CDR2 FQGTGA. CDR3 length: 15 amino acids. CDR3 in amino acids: CASSSIAGPYNEQFF. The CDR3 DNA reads TGTGCCAGCAGCTCAATAGCGGGACCCTACAATGAGCAGTTCTTC.

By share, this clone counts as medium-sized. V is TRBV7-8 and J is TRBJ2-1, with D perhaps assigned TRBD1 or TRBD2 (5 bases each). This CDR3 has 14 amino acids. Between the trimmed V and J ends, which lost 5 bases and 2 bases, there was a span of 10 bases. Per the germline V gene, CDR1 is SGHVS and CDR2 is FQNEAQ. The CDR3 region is CASSPGAAYNEQFF. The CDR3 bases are TGTGCCAGCAGCCCCGGGGCGGCCTACAATGAGCAGTTCTTC.

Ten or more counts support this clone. CDR3 nucleotide sequence: TGTGCCAGCAGTTACTCGAGGACGGCCGAGACTGAAGCTTTCTTT. It encodes CASSYSRTAETEAFF. V and J are TRBV6-6 and TRBJ1-1; unclear D gene. Deletions cut 0 bases from V and 5 bases from J, with 13 bases between. Germline V lookup: CDR1 MNHNY, CDR2 SVGAGI (reference sequence). CDR3 size: 15 residues.

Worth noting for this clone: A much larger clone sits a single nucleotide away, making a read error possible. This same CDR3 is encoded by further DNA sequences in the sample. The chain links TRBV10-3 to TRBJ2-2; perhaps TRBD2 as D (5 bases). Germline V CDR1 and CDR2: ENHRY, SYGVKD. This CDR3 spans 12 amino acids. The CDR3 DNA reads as TGTGCCATCAGTGAGGGTCCCGGGGAGCTTTTTTTT. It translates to CAISEGPGELFF.

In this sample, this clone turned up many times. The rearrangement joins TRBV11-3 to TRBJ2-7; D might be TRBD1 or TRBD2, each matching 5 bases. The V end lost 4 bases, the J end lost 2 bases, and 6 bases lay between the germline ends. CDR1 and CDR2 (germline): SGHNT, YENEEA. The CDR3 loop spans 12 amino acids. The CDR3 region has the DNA TGTGCCAGCAGCTGGGGGACCTACGAGCAGTACTTC. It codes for CASSWGTYEQYF.

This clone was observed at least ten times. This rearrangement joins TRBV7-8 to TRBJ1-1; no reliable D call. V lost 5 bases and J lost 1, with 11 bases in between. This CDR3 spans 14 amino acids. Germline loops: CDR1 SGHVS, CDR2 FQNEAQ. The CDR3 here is CASSISSSNTEAFF. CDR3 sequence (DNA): TGTGCCAGCAGCATTTCTTCGTCGAACACTGAAGCTTTCTTT.

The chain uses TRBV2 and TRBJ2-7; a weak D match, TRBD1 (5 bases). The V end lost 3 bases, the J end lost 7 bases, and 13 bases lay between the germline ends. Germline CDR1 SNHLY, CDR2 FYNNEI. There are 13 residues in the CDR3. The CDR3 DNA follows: TGTGCCAGCAGTGACGGTCCAGGGAAGGAGCAGTACTTC. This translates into CASSDGPGKEQYF.

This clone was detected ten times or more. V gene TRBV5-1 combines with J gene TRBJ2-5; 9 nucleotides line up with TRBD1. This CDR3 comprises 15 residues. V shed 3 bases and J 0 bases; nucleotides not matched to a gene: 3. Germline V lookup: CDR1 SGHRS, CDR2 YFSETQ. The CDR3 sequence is CASSSGQGNQETQYF. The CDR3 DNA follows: TGCGCCAGCAGCTCGGGACAGGGCAACCAAGAGACCCAGTACTTC.

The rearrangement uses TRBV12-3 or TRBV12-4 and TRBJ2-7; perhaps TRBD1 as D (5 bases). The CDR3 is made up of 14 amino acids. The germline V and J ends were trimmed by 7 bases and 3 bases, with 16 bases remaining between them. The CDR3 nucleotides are TGTGCCAGCAATTTCAGCCGGCAGGGCTACGAGCAGTACTTC. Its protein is CASNFSRQGYEQYF.

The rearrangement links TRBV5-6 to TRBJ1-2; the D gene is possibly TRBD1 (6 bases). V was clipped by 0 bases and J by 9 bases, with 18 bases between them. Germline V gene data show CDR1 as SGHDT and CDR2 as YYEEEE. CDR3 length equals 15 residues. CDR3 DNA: TGTGCCAGCAGCTTGGGGACAGAACCTCCCCGGAGCTACACCTTC. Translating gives CASSLGTEPPRSYTF. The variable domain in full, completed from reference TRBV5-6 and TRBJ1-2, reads DAGVTQSPTHLIKTRGQQVTLRCSPKSGHDTVSWYQQALGQGPQFIFQYYEEEERQRGNFPDRFSGHQFPNYSSELNVNALLLGDSALYLCASSLGTEPPRSYTFGSGTRLTVV.

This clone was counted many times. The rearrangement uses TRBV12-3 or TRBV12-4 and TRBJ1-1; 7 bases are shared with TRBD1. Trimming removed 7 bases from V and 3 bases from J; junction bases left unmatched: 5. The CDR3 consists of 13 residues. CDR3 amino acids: CASTLQGYTEAFF. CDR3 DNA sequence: TGTGCCAGCACCCTACAGGGGTACACTGAAGCTTTCTTT.

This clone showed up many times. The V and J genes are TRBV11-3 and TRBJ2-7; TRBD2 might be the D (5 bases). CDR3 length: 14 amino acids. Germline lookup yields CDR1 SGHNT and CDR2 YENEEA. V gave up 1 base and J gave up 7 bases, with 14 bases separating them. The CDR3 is CASSLATGIEEQYF. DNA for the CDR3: TGTGCCAGCAGCTTAGCCACGGGGATTGAGGAGCAGTACTTC.

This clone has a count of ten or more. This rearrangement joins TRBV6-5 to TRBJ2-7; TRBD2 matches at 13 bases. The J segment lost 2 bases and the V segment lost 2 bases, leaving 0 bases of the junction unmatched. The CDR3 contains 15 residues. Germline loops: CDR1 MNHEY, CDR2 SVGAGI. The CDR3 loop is CASSYGTSGTYEQYF. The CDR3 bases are TGTGCCAGCAGTTACGGGACTAGCGGGACCTACGAGCAGTACTTC.

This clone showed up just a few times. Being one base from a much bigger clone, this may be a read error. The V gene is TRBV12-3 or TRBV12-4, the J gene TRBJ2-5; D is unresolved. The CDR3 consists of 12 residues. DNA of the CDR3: TGTGCCAGCAGTCGGAACTGCAATGAGAAGTTCTTC. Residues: CASSRNCNEKFF.

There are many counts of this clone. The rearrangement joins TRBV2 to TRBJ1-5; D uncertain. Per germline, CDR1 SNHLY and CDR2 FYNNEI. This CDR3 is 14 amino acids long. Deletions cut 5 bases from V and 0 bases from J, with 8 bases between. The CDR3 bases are TGTGCCAGCAGTTATTGGGATAGCAATCAGCCCCAGCATTTT. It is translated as CASSYWDSNQPQHF. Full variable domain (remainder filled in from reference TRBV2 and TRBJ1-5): EPEVTQTPSHQVTQMGQEVILRCVPISNHLYFYWYRQILGQKVEFLVSFYNNEISEKSEIFDDQFSVERPDGSNFTLKIRSTKLEDSAMYFCASSYWDSNQPQHFGDGTRLSIL.

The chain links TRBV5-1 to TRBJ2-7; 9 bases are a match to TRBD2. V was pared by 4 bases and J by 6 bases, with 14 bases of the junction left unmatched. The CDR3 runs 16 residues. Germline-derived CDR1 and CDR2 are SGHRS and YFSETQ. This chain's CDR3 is CASSPEKIAGVSEQYF. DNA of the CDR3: TGCGCCAGCAGCCCGGAAAAGATAGCGGGAGTGTCCGAGCAGTACTTC.

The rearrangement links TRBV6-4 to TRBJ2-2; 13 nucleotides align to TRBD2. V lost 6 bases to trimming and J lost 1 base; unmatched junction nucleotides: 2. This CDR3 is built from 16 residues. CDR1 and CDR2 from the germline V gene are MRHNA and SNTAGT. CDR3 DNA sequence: TGTGCCAGCAGCAGGACTAGCGGGGGGAACACCGGGGAGCTGTTTTTT. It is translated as CASSRTSGGNTGELFF.

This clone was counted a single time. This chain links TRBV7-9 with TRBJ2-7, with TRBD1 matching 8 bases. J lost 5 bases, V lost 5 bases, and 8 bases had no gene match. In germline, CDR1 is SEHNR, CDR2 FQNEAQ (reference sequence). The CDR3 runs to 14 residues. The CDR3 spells CASSTRTGNHEQYF. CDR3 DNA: TGTGCCAGCAGCACCCGGACAGGGAATCACGAGCAGTACTTC.

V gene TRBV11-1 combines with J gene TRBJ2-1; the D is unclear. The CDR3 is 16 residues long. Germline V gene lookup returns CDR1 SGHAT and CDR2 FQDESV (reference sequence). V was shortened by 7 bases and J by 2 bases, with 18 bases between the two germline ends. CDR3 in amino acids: CASTTFASLPYNEQFF. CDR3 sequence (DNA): TGTGCCAGCACTACCTTCGCGAGCTTACCCTACAATGAGCAGTTCTTC.

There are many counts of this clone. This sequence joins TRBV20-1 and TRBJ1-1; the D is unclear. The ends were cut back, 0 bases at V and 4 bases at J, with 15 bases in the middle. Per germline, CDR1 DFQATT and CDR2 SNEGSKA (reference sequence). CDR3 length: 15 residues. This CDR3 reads CSARDGDASSTEAFF. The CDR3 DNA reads TGCAGTGCTAGAGATGGTGACGCCTCTAGCACTGAAGCTTTCTTT.

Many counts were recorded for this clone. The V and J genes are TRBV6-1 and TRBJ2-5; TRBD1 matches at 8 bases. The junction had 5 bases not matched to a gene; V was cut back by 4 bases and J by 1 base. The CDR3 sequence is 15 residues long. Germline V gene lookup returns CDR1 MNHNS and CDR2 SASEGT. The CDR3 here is CASSASTGGQETQYF. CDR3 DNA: TGTGCCAGCAGTGCCAGTACAGGGGGCCAAGAGACCCAGTACTTC.

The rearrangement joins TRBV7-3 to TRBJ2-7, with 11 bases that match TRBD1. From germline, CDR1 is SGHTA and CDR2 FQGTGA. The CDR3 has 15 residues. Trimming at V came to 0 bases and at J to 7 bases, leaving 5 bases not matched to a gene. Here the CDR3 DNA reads TGTGCCAGCAGCTTAACTGGGACAGGGGGACTGGAGCAGTACTTC. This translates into CASSLTGTGGLEQYF.

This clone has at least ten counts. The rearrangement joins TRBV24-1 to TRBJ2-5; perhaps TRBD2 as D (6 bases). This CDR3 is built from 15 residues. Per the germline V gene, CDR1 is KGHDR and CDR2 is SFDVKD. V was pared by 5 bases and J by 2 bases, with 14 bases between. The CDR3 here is CATSATGGTQETQYF. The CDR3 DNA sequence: TGTGCCACCAGTGCTACCGGCGGGACTCAAGAGACCCAGTACTTC.

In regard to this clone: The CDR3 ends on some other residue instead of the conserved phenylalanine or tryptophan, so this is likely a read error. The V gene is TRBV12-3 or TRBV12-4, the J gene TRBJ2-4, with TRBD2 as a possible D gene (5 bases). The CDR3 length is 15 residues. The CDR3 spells CVSTLGSSAKNIQYL. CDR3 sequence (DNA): TGTGTCAGCACCCTGGGGAGTTCGGCCAAAAACATTCAGTACCTC.

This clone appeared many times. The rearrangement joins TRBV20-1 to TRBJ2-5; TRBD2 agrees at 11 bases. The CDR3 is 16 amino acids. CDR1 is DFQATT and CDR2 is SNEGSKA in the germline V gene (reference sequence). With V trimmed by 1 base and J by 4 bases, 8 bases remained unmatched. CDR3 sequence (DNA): TGCAGTGCTAGAGGCTTAGCGGGGGGGGATTCAGAGACCCAGTACTTC. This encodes CSARGLAGGDSETQYF.

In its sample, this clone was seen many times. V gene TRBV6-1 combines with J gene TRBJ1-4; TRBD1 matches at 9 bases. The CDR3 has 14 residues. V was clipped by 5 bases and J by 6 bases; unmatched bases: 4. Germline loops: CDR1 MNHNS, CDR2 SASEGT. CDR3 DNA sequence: TGTGCCAGCAGTTGGGGACAGGGTGATGAAAAACTGTTTTTT. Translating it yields CASSWGQGDEKLFF.